The rows below give T cell receptor beta chains drawn from one sample of a study of somatic mutations in cytotoxic T cells in rheumatoid arthritis. The data were produced by immunoSEQ multiplex PCR, yet TCRdb's version contains in-frame clones alone and is incomplete. The sample yields roughly 23,000 clones, roughly 80% seen once. The specimen was CD8+ T cells sorted from blood. Every receptor here comes from an adult with rheumatoid arthritis. The CDR3 runs from the conserved cysteine through the conserved F or W. The order of the fields is D gene, J gene, V gene, clone size, CDR3 DNA, CDR3 protein. A D gene is named only where the DNA matches it firmly. Size tells how often a clone was seen (once, few, many) or the class of an expanded clone, and some rows leave it out.

D gene: .
J gene: TRBJ2-7
V gene: TRBV6-6
clone size: .
CDR3 DNA: TGTGCCAGCAGTTACTCGACGAGGGAGCAGTACTTC
CDR3 protein: CASSYSTREQYF

D gene: TRBD2
J gene: TRBJ2-1
V gene: TRBV7-9
clone size: .
CDR3 DNA: TGTGCCAGCAGCTCTAGCATGGCTAGCGGGGACCCCTACAATGAGCAGTTCTTC
CDR3 protein: CASSSSMASGDPYNEQFF

D gene: .
J gene: TRBJ2-2
V gene: TRBV6-5
clone size: .
CDR3 DNA: TGTGCCAGCAGTTACTCAACCGGGGAGCTGTTTTTT
CDR3 protein: CASSYSTGELFF

D gene: .
J gene: TRBJ2-7
V gene: TRBV27
clone size: .
CDR3 DNA: TGTGCCAGCAGTTTATTAGGTTTTGGACCCCCGGGCGACGAGCAGTACTTC
CDR3 protein: CASSLLGFGPPGDEQYF

D gene: .
J gene: TRBJ1-2
V gene: TRBV4-3
clone size: .
CDR3 DNA: TGCGCCAGCAGCCAAGGTGTAGTTACGAACTATGGCTACACCTTC
CDR3 protein: CASSQGVVTNYGYTF

D gene: .
J gene: TRBJ2-3
V gene: TRBV7-9
clone size: .
CDR3 DNA: TGTGCCAGCAGCCCACTAGGGGGACGCACAGATACGCAGTATTTT
CDR3 protein: CASSPLGGRTDTQYF

D gene: .
J gene: TRBJ1-2
V gene: TRBV5-6
clone size: .
CDR3 DNA: TGTGCCAGCAGCTTGGGGGGCGGGGAATTCTATGGCTACACCTTC
CDR3 protein: CASSLGGGEFYGYTF

D gene: TRBD2
J gene: TRBJ2-1
V gene: TRBV4-1
clone size: .
CDR3 DNA: TGCGCCAGCAGCCAACGGGGGGGCGGTACCTACAATGAGCAGTTCTTC
CDR3 protein: CASSQRGGGTYNEQFF

D gene: TRBD2
J gene: TRBJ2-3
V gene: TRBV18
clone size: .
CDR3 DNA: TGTGCCAGCTCACCATTTGGCGGGGGGGCCTCGGATACGCAGTATTTT
CDR3 protein: CASSPFGGGASDTQYF

D gene: .
J gene: TRBJ2-2
V gene: TRBV28
clone size: .
CDR3 DNA: TGTGCCAGCAGAAATCAGGGGCGGCTAAACACCGGGGAGCTGTTTTTT
CDR3 protein: CASRNQGRLNTGELFF

D gene: .
J gene: TRBJ2-7
V gene: TRBV4-2
clone size: .
CDR3 DNA: TGTGCCAGCAGCCAAGGTGAGGCGGTGTCCTACGAGCAGTACTTC
CDR3 protein: CASSQGEAVSYEQYF

D gene: TRBD2
J gene: TRBJ2-7
V gene: TRBV7-9
clone size: .
CDR3 DNA: TGTGCCAGCAGCTTAAGCGGGGTCGAGCAGTACTTC
CDR3 protein: CASSLSGVEQYF

D gene: .
J gene: TRBJ2-5
V gene: TRBV11-2
clone size: few
CDR3 DNA: TGTGCCAGCAGCTTATGGGGGCTGGAGACCCAGTACTTC
CDR3 protein: CASSLWGLETQYF

D gene: TRBD2
J gene: TRBJ2-7
V gene: TRBV7-7
clone size: .
CDR3 DNA: TGTGCCAGCAGCCCTGGGAGCGGGAGTTACGAGCAGTACTTC
CDR3 protein: CASSPGSGSYEQYF

D gene: .
J gene: TRBJ1-3
V gene: TRBV7-3
clone size: .
CDR3 DNA: TGTGCCAGCAGCCCGGGGGGAAACACCATATATTTT
CDR3 protein: CASSPGGNTIYF

D gene: TRBD1
J gene: TRBJ1-1
V gene: TRBV11-1
clone size: .
CDR3 DNA: TGTGCCAGCAGCCCATACAGGGGGATGAACACTGAAGCTTTCTTT
CDR3 protein: CASSPYRGMNTEAFF

D gene: TRBD2
J gene: TRBJ2-1
V gene: TRBV11-2
clone size: .
CDR3 DNA: TGTGCCAGCAGCCCGTCCGGACTAGCGGGAGGGCCGTCCTACAATGAGCAGTTCTTC
CDR3 protein: CASSPSGLAGGPSYNEQFF

D gene: TRBD1
J gene: TRBJ2-3
V gene: TRBV7-9
clone size: .
CDR3 DNA: TGTGCCAGCAGCATCCCCGGACAGGGCAGCACAGATACGCAGTATTTT
CDR3 protein: CASSIPGQGSTDTQYF

D gene: .
J gene: TRBJ2-1
V gene: TRBV19
clone size: .
CDR3 DNA: TGTGCCAGTAGTATCTTTGGTGAGAAGTATGAGCAGTTCTTC
CDR3 protein: CASSIFGEKYEQFF

D gene: .
J gene: TRBJ2-7
V gene: TRBV7-9
clone size: .
CDR3 DNA: TGTGCCAGCAGCTTAGAGAATTCGGTGACAGCGACCTCCTACGAGCAGTACTTC
CDR3 protein: CASSLENSVTATSYEQYF

D gene: TRBD1
J gene: TRBJ1-2
V gene: TRBV13
clone size: .
CDR3 DNA: TGTGCCAGCAGCTCGGACAGGGGTCATGGCTACACCTTC
CDR3 protein: CASSSDRGHGYTF

D gene: TRBD1
J gene: TRBJ2-7
V gene: TRBV2
clone size: .
CDR3 DNA: TGTGCCATCCTCGGACAGGGGGCATCCAGCTCCTACGAGCAGTACTTC
CDR3 protein: CAILGQGASSSYEQYF

D gene: TRBD1
J gene: TRBJ1-3
V gene: TRBV4-3
clone size: .
CDR3 DNA: TGCGCCAGCAGCCAAGCGACAGGGATCTCTGGAAACACCATATATTTT
CDR3 protein: CASSQATGISGNTIYF

D gene: TRBD1
J gene: TRBJ1-2
V gene: TRBV30
clone size: .
CDR3 DNA: TGTGCCTGGAGAGGGGAAGGGGGCAGGATCTATGGCTACACCTTC
CDR3 protein: CAWRGEGGRIYGYTF

D gene: .
J gene: TRBJ1-2
V gene: TRBV19
clone size: few
CDR3 DNA: TGTGCCAGTAGTATAGTGCCGGGGGCGCTTAACTATGGCTACACCTTC
CDR3 protein: CASSIVPGALNYGYTF

D gene: .
J gene: TRBJ1-1
V gene: TRBV6-5
clone size: .
CDR3 DNA: TGTGCCAGCAGTTTGGGACAAAACACTGAAGCTTTCTTT
CDR3 protein: CASSLGQNTEAFF

D gene: .
J gene: TRBJ1-5
V gene: TRBV4-1
clone size: .
CDR3 DNA: TGCGCCAGCAGCCAACAGGGGTGGCGGCCCCAGCATTTT
CDR3 protein: CASSQQGWRPQHF

D gene: .
J gene: TRBJ2-5
V gene: TRBV7-3
clone size: .
CDR3 DNA: TGTGCCAGCAGCTTATTCCCTGACAACCAAGAGACCCAGTACTTC
CDR3 protein: CASSLFPDNQETQYF

D gene: .
J gene: TRBJ1-2
V gene: TRBV27
clone size: .
CDR3 DNA: TGTGCCAGCAGTTTAAATCCAAAAAACTATGGCTACACCTTC
CDR3 protein: CASSLNPKNYGYTF

D gene: .
J gene: TRBJ1-4
V gene: TRBV10-3
clone size: once
CDR3 DNA: TGTGCCATCAGGGACCATGAAAAACTGTTTTTT
CDR3 protein: CAIRDHEKLFF

D gene: .
J gene: TRBJ1-5
V gene: TRBV5-6
clone size: .
CDR3 DNA: TGTGCCAGCAGCTTCAGGTATAGCAATCAGCCCCAGCATTTT
CDR3 protein: CASSFRYSNQPQHF

D gene: .
J gene: TRBJ2-7
V gene: TRBV6-5
clone size: .
CDR3 DNA: TGTGCCACGGGTCTGAGCTCCTACGAGCAGTACTTC
CDR3 protein: CATGLSSYEQYF

D gene: .
J gene: TRBJ2-1
V gene: TRBV7-9
clone size: .
CDR3 DNA: TGTGCCAGCAGCGCAAACTTCAGGGGAGGCGATGAGCAGTTCTTC
CDR3 protein: CASSANFRGGDEQFF

D gene: .
J gene: TRBJ2-2
V gene: TRBV27
clone size: .
CDR3 DNA: TGTGCCAGCAGTTTAATTTTATTCGCGAACACCGGGGAGCTGTTTTTT
CDR3 protein: CASSLILFANTGELFF

D gene: .
J gene: TRBJ2-3
V gene: TRBV9
clone size: .
CDR3 DNA: TGTGCCAGCAGCGTCAGCACAGATACGCAGTATTTT
CDR3 protein: CASSVSTDTQYF

D gene: .
J gene: TRBJ2-1
V gene: TRBV19
clone size: medium-sized
CDR3 DNA: TGTGCCAGTAGTATCGGCGGGAACAATGAGCAGTTCTTC
CDR3 protein: CASSIGGNNEQFF

D gene: .
J gene: TRBJ2-1
V gene: TRBV27
clone size: .
CDR3 DNA: TGTGCCAGCAGTTCCCTTCCGGGGAGAACCTACAATGAGCAGTTCTTC
CDR3 protein: CASSSLPGRTYNEQFF

D gene: .
J gene: TRBJ2-7
V gene: TRBV2
clone size: .
CDR3 DNA: TGTGCCAGCAGTGATCGTAGGGAGCAGTACTTC
CDR3 protein: CASSDRREQYF

D gene: .
J gene: TRBJ1-1
V gene: TRBV19
clone size: few
CDR3 DNA: TGTGCCAGTAATGACGGATACACTGAAGCTTTCTTT
CDR3 protein: CASNDGYTEAFF

D gene: TRBD2
J gene: TRBJ2-7
V gene: TRBV6-5
clone size: .
CDR3 DNA: TGTGCCAGCAGTTACTTCGGGGGAGGGAGCTCCTACGAGCAGTACTTC
CDR3 protein: CASSYFGGGSSYEQYF

D gene: .
J gene: TRBJ1-1
V gene: TRBV5-6
clone size: .
CDR3 DNA: TGTGCCAGCAGCTTCAGTCCCTACACTGAAGCTTTCTTT
CDR3 protein: CASSFSPYTEAFF

D gene: .
J gene: TRBJ2-1
V gene: TRBV9
clone size: once
CDR3 DNA: TGTGCCAGCAGCCCCGGGGGAGAGCAGTTCTTC
CDR3 protein: CASSPGGEQFF

D gene: TRBD2
J gene: TRBJ2-7
V gene: TRBV19
clone size: .
CDR3 DNA: TGTGCCAGTAGTATAGGAAGCGGGAAAGGCGAGCAGTACTTC
CDR3 protein: CASSIGSGKGEQYF

D gene: .
J gene: TRBJ1-1
V gene: TRBV27
clone size: .
CDR3 DNA: TGTGCCAGCAGTCCGCAGGGCCCCACTGAAGCTTTCTTT
CDR3 protein: CASSPQGPTEAFF

D gene: .
J gene: TRBJ1-5
V gene: TRBV19
clone size: .
CDR3 DNA: TGTGCCAGTAGTATCGGGGTAAGTCAGCCCCAGCATTTT
CDR3 protein: CASSIGVSQPQHF

D gene: .
J gene: TRBJ1-2
V gene: TRBV6-1
clone size: few
CDR3 DNA: TGTGCCAGCAGTGAACTTCCAACACCTAACTATGGCTACACCTTC
CDR3 protein: CASSELPTPNYGYTF

D gene: .
J gene: TRBJ2-1
V gene: TRBV6-5
clone size: .
CDR3 DNA: TGTGCCAGCACTCCGAGGGTGGGGCCCTACAATGAGCAGTTCTTC
CDR3 protein: CASTPRVGPYNEQFF

D gene: .
J gene: TRBJ2-5
V gene: TRBV7-9
clone size: .
CDR3 DNA: TGTGCCAGCAGCTCACAAGAGACCCAGTACTTC
CDR3 protein: CASSSQETQYF

D gene: TRBD1
J gene: TRBJ2-7
V gene: TRBV27
clone size: .
CDR3 DNA: TGTGCCAGCAGTCCGGACAGGGGGTACGAGCAGTACTTC
CDR3 protein: CASSPDRGYEQYF

D gene: TRBD2
J gene: TRBJ2-7
V gene: TRBV9
clone size: .
CDR3 DNA: TGTGCCAGCAGCCTCCCCCGGGGGGGATACAACTACGAGCAGTACTTC
CDR3 protein: CASSLPRGGYNYEQYF

D gene: .
J gene: TRBJ2-7
V gene: TRBV11-3
clone size: .
CDR3 DNA: TGTGCCAGCAGTTACCGGGGAGCCAGCCCTTTCTACGAGCAGTACTTC
CDR3 protein: CASSYRGASPFYEQYF